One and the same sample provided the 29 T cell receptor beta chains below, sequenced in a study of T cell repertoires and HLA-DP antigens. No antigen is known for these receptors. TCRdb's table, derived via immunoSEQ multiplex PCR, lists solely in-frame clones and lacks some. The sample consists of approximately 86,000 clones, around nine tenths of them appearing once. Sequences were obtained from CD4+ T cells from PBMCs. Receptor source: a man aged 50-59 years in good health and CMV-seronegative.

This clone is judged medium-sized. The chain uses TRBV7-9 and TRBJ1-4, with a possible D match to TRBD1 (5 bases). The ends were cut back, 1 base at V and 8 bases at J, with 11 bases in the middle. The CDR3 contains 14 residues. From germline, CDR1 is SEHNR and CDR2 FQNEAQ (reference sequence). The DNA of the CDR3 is TGTGCCAGCAGCTTAGTTGCGGGGCGGGAAAAACTGTTTTTT. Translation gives CASSLVAGREKLFF. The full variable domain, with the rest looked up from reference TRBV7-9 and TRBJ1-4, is DTGVSQNPRHKITKRGQNVTFRCDPISEHNRLYWYRQTLGQGPEFLTYFQNEAQLEKSRLLSDRFSAERPKGSFSTLEIQRTEQGDSAMYLCASSLVAGREKLFFGSGTQLSVL.

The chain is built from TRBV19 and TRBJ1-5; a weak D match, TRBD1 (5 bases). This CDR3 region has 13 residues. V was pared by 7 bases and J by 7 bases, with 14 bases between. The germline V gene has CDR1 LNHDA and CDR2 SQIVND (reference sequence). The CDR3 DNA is TGTGCCAGTACGAGGCAGGGTGGGCAGCCCCAGCATTTT. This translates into CASTRQGGQPQHF.

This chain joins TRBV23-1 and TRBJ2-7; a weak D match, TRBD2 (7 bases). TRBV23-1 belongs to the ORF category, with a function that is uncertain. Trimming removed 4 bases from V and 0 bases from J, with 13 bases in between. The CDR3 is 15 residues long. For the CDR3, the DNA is TGCGCCAGCAGTCCGGGGGGCTCCTCCTCCTACGAGCAGTACTTC. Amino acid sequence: CASSPGGSSSYEQYF.

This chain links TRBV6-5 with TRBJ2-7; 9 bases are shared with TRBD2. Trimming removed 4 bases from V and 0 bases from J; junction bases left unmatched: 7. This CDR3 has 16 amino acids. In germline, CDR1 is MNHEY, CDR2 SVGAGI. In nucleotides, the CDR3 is TGTGCCAGCAGTTCTCTAATTAGCGGGAGCTCCTACGAGCAGTACTTC. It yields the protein CASSSLISGSSYEQYF.

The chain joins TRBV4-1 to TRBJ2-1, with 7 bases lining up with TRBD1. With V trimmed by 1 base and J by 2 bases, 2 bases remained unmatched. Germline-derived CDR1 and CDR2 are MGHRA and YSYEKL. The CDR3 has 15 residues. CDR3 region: CASSQVRGTYNEQFF. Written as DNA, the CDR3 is TGCGCCAGCAGCCAAGTCAGGGGGACCTACAATGAGCAGTTCTTC.

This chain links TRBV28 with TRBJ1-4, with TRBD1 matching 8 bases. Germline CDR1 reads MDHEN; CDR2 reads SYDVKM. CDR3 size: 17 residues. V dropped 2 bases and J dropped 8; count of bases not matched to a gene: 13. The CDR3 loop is CASSLGRGQVKGEKLFF. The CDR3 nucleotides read TGTGCCAGCAGTTTAGGCCGGGGACAGGTCAAAGGCGAAAAACTGTTTTTT.

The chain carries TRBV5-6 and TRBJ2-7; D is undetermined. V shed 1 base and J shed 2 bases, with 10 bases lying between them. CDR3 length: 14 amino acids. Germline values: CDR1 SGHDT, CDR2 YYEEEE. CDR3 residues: CASSLIDGTYEQYF. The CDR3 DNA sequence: TGTGCCAGCAGCTTGATTGACGGTACCTACGAGCAGTACTTC. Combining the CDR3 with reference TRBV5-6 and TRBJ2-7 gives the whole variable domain DAGVTQSPTHLIKTRGQQVTLRCSPKSGHDTVSWYQQALGQGPQFIFQYYEEEERQRGNFPDRFSGHQFPNYSSELNVNALLLGDSALYLCASSLIDGTYEQYFGPGTRLTVT.

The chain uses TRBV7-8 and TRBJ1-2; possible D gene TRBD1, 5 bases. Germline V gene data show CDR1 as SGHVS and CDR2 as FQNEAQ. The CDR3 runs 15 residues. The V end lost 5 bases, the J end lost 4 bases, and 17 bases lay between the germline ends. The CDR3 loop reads CASSPGGNSPYGYTF. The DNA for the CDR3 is TGTGCCAGCAGCCCTGGGGGGAATAGTCCCTATGGCTACACCTTC.

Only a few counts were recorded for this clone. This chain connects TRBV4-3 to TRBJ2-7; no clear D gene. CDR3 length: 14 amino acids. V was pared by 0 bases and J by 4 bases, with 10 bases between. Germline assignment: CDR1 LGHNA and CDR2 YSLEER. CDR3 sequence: CASSQEWGRYEQYF. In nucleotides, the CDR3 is TGCGCCAGCAGCCAAGAGTGGGGAAGGTACGAGCAGTACTTC.

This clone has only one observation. The CDR3 coding sequence is TGTGCCAGCAGCTTGGGAGGTCCTAGCGGGACCAATGAGCAGTTCTTC. It codes for CASSLGGPSGTNEQFF. This chain uses TRBV5-4 with TRBJ2-1, with 9 positions matching TRBD2. V dropped 0 bases and J dropped 6; count of bases not matched to a gene: 7. This CDR3 is 16 amino acids long. CDR1 is SGHNT and CDR2 is YYREEE in the germline V gene (reference sequence).

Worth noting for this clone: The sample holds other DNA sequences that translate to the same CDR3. The CDR3 loop reads CASSLGRGTNEKLFF. CDR3 nucleotides: TGCGCCAGCAGCTTGGGTCGGGGTACTAATGAAAAACTGTTTTTT. This chain uses TRBV5-1 with TRBJ1-4; D is ambiguous. This CDR3 region has 15 residues. Germline assignment: CDR1 SGHRS and CDR2 YFSETQ. V lost 0 bases, J lost 2 bases, and 8 bases lay in between. The full variable domain, rest sourced from reference TRBV5-1 and TRBJ1-4, is KAGVTQTPRYLIKTRGQQVTLSCSPISGHRSVSWYQQTPGQGLQFLFEYFSETQRNKGNFPGRFSGRQFSNSRSEMNVSTLELGDSALYLCASSLGRGTNEKLFFGSGTQLSVL.

CDR3 amino acids: CASSARSYRGRNTIYF. CDR3 in DNA: TGTGCCAGCAGTGCCCGAAGTTACAGGGGGAGAAACACCATATATTTT. The chain is built from TRBV6-1 and TRBJ1-3, with 8 nucleotides matching TRBD1. Germline V gene sequence: CDR1 MNHNS, CDR2 SASEGT. The J segment lost 5 bases and the V segment lost 4 bases, leaving 10 bases of the junction unmatched. CDR3 size: 16 residues.

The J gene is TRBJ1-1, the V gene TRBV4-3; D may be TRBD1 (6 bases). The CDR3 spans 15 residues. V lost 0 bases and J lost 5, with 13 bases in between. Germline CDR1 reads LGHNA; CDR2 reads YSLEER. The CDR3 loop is CASSQDFRGATEAFF. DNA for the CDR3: TGCGCCAGCAGCCAAGATTTTCGGGGGGCTACTGAAGCTTTCTTT.

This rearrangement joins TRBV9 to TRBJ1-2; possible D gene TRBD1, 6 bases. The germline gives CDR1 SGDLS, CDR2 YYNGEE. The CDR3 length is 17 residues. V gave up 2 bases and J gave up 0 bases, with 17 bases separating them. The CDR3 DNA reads TGTGCCAGCAGCGTCCTGGACAGCCATTTAGCTAACTATGGCTACACCTTC. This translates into CASSVLDSHLANYGYTF.

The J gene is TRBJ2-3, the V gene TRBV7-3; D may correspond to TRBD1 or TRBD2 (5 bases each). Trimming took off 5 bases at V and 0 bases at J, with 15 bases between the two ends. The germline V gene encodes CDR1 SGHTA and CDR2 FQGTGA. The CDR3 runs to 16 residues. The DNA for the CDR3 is TGTGCCAGCAGCCCCTCCGGGACGGGAAGCACAGATACGCAGTATTTT. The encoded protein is CASSPSGTGSTDTQYF.

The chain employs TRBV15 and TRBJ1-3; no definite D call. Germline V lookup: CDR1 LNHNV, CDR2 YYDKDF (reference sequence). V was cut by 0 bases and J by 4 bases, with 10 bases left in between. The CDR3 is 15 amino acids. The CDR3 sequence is CATSRDGVSGNTIYF. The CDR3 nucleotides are TGTGCCACCAGCAGAGATGGGGTATCAGGAAACACCATATATTTT.

The chain's CDR3 is CASKGGGWTEAFF. The CDR3 DNA reads as TGTGCCAGTAAGGGCGGAGGATGGACTGAAGCTTTCTTT. J is TRBJ1-1 and V is TRBV19; no clear D gene. CDR1 and CDR2 (germline): LNHDA, SQIVND (reference sequence). Trimming pared 7 bases from V and 5 bases from J, leaving 14 bases between. This CDR3 is built from 13 residues.

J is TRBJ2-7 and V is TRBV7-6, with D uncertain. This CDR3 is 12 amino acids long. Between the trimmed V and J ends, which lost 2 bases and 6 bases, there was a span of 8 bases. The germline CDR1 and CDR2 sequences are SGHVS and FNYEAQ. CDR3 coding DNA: TGTGCCAGCAGCTTATATCGTTCCGAGCAGTACTTC. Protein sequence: CASSLYRSEQYF.

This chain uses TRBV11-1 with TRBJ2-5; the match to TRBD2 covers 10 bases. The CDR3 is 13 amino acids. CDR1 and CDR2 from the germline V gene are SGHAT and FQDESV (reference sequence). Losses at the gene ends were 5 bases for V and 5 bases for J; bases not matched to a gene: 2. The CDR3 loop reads CASSRGLAETQYF. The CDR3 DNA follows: TGTGCCAGCAGCCGGGGACTAGCGGAGACCCAGTACTTC.

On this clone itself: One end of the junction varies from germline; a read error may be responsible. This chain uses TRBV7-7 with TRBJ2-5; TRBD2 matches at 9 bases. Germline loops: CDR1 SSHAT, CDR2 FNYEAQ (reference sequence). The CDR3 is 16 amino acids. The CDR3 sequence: CASSLVAGGPQETQYF. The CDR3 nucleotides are TGTGCTAGCAGCTTAGTTGCGGGAGGGCCTCAAGAGACCCAGTACTTC.

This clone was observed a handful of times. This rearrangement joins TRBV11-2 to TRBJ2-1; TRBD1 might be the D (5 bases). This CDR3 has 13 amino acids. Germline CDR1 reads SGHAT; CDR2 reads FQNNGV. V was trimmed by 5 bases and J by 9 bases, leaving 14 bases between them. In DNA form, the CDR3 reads TGTGCCAGCAGCAGCCTGAATAGGGGTGAGCAGTTCTTC. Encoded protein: CASSSLNRGEQFF.

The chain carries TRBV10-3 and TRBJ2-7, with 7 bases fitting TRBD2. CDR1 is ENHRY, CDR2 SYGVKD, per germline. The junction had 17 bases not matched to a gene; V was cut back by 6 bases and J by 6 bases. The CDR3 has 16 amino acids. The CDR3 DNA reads TGTGCCATCAGGGATTCGTGGGGAGGGGACGGAGGCGAGCAGTACTTC. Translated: CAIRDSWGGDGGEQYF.

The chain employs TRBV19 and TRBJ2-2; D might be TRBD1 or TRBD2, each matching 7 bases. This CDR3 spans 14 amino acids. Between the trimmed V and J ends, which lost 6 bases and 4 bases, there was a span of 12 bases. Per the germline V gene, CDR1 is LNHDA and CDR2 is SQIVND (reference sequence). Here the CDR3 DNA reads TGTGCCAGTAGGACAGGGAGGGGCACCGGGGAGCTGTTTTTT. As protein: CASRTGRGTGELFF.

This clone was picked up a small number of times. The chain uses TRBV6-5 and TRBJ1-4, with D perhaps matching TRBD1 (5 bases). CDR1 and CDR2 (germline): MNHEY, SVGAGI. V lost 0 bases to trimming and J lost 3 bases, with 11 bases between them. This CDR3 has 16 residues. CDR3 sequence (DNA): TGTGCCAGCAGTTACTCTTTAGGAGGGGCTAATGAAAAACTGTTTTTT. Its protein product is CASSYSLGGANEKLFF.

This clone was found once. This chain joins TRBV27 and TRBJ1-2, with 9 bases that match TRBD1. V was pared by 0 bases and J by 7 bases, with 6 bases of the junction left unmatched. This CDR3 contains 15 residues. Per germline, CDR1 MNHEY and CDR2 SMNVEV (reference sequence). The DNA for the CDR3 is TGTGCCAGCAGTTTATCGAGACAGGGGGGTTCTGGCTACACCTTC. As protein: CASSLSRQGGSGYTF.

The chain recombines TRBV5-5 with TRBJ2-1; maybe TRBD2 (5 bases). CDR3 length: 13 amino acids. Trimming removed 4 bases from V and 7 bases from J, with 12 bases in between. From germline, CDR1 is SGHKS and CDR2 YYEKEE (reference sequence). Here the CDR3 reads CASSPPGWNEQFF. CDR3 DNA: TGTGCCAGCAGCCCCCCGGGGTGGAATGAGCAGTTCTTC.

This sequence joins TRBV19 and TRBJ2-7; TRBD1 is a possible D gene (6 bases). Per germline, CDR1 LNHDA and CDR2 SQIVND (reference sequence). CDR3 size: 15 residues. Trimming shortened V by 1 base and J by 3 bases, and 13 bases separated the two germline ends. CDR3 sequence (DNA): TGTGCCAGTAGTATAGCCCCTGGACAGCACTACGAGCAGTACTTC. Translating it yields CASSIAPGQHYEQYF.

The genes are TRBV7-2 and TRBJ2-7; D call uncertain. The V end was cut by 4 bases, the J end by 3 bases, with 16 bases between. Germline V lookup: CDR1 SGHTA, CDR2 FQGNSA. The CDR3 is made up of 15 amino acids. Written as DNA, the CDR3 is TGTGCCAGCAGCTCTCAACCCGCGCCCCTCTACGAGCAGTACTTC. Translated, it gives CASSSQPAPLYEQYF.

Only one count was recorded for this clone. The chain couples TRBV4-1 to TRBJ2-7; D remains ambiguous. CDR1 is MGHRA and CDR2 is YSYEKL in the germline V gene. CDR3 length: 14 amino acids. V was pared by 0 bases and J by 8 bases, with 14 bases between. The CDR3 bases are TGCGCCAGCAGCCAAGACGATTATTGGGTCCAGCAGTACTTC. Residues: CASSQDDYWVQQYF.